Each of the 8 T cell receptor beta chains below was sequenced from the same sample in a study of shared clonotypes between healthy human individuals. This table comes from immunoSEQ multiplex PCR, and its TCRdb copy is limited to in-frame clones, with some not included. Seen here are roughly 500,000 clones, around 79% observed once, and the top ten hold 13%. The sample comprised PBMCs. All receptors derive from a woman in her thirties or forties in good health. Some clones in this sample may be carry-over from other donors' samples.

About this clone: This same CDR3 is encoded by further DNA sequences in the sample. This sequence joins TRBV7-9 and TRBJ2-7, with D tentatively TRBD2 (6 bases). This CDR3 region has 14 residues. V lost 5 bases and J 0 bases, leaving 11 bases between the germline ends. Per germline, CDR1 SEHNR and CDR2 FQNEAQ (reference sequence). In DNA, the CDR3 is TGTGCCAGCAGCCGTAGCGGAAGCTCCTACGAGCAGTACTTC. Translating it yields CASSRSGSSYEQYF.

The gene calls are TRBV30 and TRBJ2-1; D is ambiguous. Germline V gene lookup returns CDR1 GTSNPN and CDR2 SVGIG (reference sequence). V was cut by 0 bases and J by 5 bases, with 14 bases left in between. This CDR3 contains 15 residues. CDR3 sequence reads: CAWSVSYLVDNEQFF. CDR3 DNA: TGTGCCTGGAGTGTAAGTTATCTAGTCGACAATGAGCAGTTCTTC. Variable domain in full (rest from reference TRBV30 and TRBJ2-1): SQTIHQWPATLVQPVGSPLSLECTVEGTSNPNLYWYRQAAGRGLQLLFYSVGIGQISSEVPQNLSASRPQDRQFILSSKKLLLSDSGFYLCAWSVSYLVDNEQFFGPGTRLTVL.

CDR3 amino acids: CASSAGSSYNEQFF. The CDR3 nucleotides read TGTGCCAGCAGCGCCGGGTCCTCCTACAATGAGCAGTTCTTC. The genes are TRBV7-9 and TRBJ2-1, with no clear D. The CDR3 runs to 14 residues. Deletions cut 5 bases from V and 0 bases from J, with 8 bases between. CDR1 is SEHNR and CDR2 is FQNEAQ in the germline V gene (reference sequence).

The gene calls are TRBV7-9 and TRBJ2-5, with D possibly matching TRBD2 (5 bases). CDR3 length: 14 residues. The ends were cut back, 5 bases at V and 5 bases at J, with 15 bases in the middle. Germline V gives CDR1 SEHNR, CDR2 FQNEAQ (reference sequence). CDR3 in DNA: TGTGCCAGCAGCCCGTCCTCCTCTAGCGAGACCCAGTACTTC. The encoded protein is CASSPSSSSETQYF.

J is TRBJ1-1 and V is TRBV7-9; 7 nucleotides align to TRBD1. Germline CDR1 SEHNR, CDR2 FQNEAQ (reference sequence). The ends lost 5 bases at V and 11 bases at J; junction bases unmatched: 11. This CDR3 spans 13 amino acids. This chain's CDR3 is CASSLGTERRAFF. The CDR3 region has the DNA TGTGCCAGCAGCCTAGGGACAGAGAGGCGGGCTTTCTTT.

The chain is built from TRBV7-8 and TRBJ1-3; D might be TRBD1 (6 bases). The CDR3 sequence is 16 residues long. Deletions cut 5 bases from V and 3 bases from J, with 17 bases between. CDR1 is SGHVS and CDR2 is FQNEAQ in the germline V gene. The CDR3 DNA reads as TGTGCCAGCAGCCCAGGGGTTGTTAACCTTGGAAACACCATATATTTT. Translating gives CASSPGVVNLGNTIYF. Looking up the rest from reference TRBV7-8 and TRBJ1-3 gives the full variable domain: GAGVSQSPRYKVAKRGQDVALRCDPISGHVSLFWYQQALGQGPEFLTYFQNEAQLDKSGLPSDRFFAERPEGSVSTLKIQRTQQEDSAVYLCASSPGVVNLGNTIYFGEGSWLTVV.

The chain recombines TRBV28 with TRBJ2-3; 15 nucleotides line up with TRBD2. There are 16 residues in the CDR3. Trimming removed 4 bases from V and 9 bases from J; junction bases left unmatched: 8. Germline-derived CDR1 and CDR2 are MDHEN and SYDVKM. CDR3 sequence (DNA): TGTGCCAGCAGTTCCCCCGGGACTAGCGGGGGGATGACGCAGTATTTT. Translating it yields CASSSPGTSGGMTQYF.

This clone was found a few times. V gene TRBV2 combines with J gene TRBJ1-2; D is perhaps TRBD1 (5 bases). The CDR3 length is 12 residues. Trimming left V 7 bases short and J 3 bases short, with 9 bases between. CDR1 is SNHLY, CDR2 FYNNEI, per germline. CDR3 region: CASNLGDYGYTF. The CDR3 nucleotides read TGTGCCAGCAATTTGGGGGACTATGGCTACACCTTC.